The sequence of this T cell receptor beta chain was determined in a study of blood T cell repertoires in COVID-19 (dated by TCRdb to about 2020). Background for the entire study: The collaborator samples originated in the United States, Italy and Spain and spanned the acute and convalescent phases of COVID-19. A de-identified subject ID, COVID-19 status, age in years and sex were almost always included in the sample metadata. Subjects who had been exposed to COVID-19, were actively infected with it, or had recovered from it provided the deeply sampled blood TCRbeta repertoires that made up the dataset. Where available, HLA class I and class II types were taken from metadata supplied by the sample provider and were not determined by assay-based typing. The material from the prospective study consisted of cDNA or gDNA derived from T cells, B-cell-depleted T cells, or PBMCs. The repertoires were made available in a free public database intended to serve as a resource for research on the immune response to SARS-CoV-2. Samples came from the ongoing ImmuneRACE study (first 160 participants) plus 1,254 subjects from 6 global collaborators. Paper-wide results and their limitations: How much clinical and demographic metadata was included differed by source and by participant, and the metadata was provided uncurated.

A second Seattle source provided samples from volunteer blood donors who had recovered from COVID-19. Collaborating institutions collected whole blood in K2EDTA tubes following their own protocols. Collaborator samples were shipped for TCRbeta analysis as frozen whole blood, isolated PBMCs, or DNA extracted from either sample type. This clone was recorded once. Its antigen is not yet known. No much larger clonotype is one base removed from it; base qualities were not supplied. The immunoSEQ Assay, a bias-controlled multiplex PCR, was used to amplify TCRbeta CDR3 regions from genomic DNA. Turning to the authors' computational methods: Within the assay, amplification of reference gene primers was used to estimate how many nucleated cells each sample contained. To quantify the absolute abundance of each unique TCRbeta CDR3 rearrangement, sequence reads were collapsed and filtered. For each sample, productive Simpson clonality was calculated by taking the square root of Simpson's diversity index across productive rearrangements. In TCRdb, the immuneACCESS table is reduced to in-frame sequences with V and J assigned. These tables do not hold every clone; where another copy was compared, an unresolved V gene accounts for under half, and the others remain unexplained. D and trimming come from the DNA, and the V and J calls and clone size come from that table. The sample contains 95,000 to 120,000 clones, over 75% of them found a single time. Together, the top ten hold almost 8.5% of the sample.

This sequence originates from an older woman who had recovered from COVID-19. Source material: peripheral blood.

The nucleotide sequence is TGTGCCATCAAATCCGAGGACAGGGGACACAATCAGCCCCAGCATTTT. It codes for CAIKSEDRGHNQPQHF. This chain joins TRBV10-3 to TRBJ1-5; TRBD1 aligns with 9 central bases. CDR1 ENHRY and CDR2 SYGVKD are derived from the germline V gene. The V end gives up 7 bases and the J end 3 bases, leaving 10 bases in the junction not matched to a gene. Spanning cysteine to phenylalanine, the CDR3 consists of 16 amino acids. The retained sequence is limited to the CDR3, 48 bases, with the frame set at the first base.